Listed below are T cell receptor beta chains from one sample, sequenced in a study of T cells in Graves' hyperthyroidism and ophthalmopathy. TCRdb redid the calling of the multiplex PCR reads with MiXCR, one entry per CDR3 protein. The sample lists fewer than 750,000 distinct CDR3 sequences; 35% to 55% were seen once. The sequenced sample consisted of peripheral blood or thyroid tissue (not recorded which). These receptors were taken from a woman between 18 and 30 years old with Graves' hyperthyroidism. CDR3s include the opening cysteine and the closing phenylalanine or tryptophan. The order of the fields is D gene, J gene, clone size, V gene, CDR3 length, CDR3 protein, CDR3 DNA. D genes are given only for firm matches. The size entry is marked missing in some rows and otherwise reads once, few, many or a size class.

D gene: NA
J gene: TRBJ2-3
clone size: NA
V gene: TRBV10-2
CDR3 length: 13
CDR3 protein: CASSEGRHLAQYF
CDR3 DNA: TGCGCCAGCAGTGAAGGAAGGCACCTCGCGCAGTATTTT

D gene: TRBD1
J gene: TRBJ1-4
clone size: NA
V gene: TRBV11-1
CDR3 length: 15
CDR3 protein: CASSVDRGTDEKLFF
CDR3 DNA: TGTGCCAGCAGCGTGGACAGGGGAACTGATGAAAAACTGTTTTTT

D gene: TRBD2
J gene: TRBJ2-6
clone size: NA
V gene: TRBV7-8
CDR3 length: 12
CDR3 protein: CASSSGGNVLTF
CDR3 DNA: TGTGCCAGCAGCTCGGGGGGCAACGTCCTGACTTTC

D gene: NA
J gene: TRBJ2-5
clone size: many
V gene: TRBV2
CDR3 length: 11
CDR3 protein: CAGGWGETQYF
CDR3 DNA: TGTGCGGGAGGTTGGGGAGAGACCCAGTACTTC

D gene: NA
J gene: TRBJ1-2
clone size: many
V gene: TRBV5-1
CDR3 length: 14
CDR3 protein: CASSLGEANYGYTF
CDR3 DNA: TGCGCCAGCAGCTTGGGAGAAGCTAACTATGGCTACACCTTC

D gene: TRBD1
J gene: TRBJ1-4
clone size: NA
V gene: TRBV7-9
CDR3 length: 15
CDR3 protein: CAISHRDRKGEKLFF
CDR3 DNA: TGTGCCATCAGCCATCGGGACAGGAAGGGTGAAAAACTGTTTTTT

D gene: TRBD1
J gene: TRBJ2-7
clone size: once
V gene: TRBV20-1
CDR3 length: 14
CDR3 protein: CSARPRTGEREQYF
CDR3 DNA: TGCAGTGCTAGACCGAGGACAGGGGAAAGGGAGCAGTACTTC

D gene: TRBD1
J gene: TRBJ2-2
clone size: NA
V gene: TRBV20-1
CDR3 length: 17
CDR3 protein: CSAHPRDRGLYTGELFF
CDR3 DNA: TGCAGTGCGCACCCCCGGGACAGGGGTTTATACACCGGGGAGCTGTTTTTT

D gene: NA
J gene: TRBJ2-7
clone size: many
V gene: TRBV7-9
CDR3 length: 14
CDR3 protein: CASSLAGVRYEQYF
CDR3 DNA: TGTGCCAGCAGCTTAGCGGGAGTAAGGTACGAGCAGTACTTC

D gene: TRBD2
J gene: TRBJ2-1
clone size: few
V gene: TRBV10-1
CDR3 length: 16
CDR3 protein: CASSEDGLAGEREQFF
CDR3 DNA: TGCGCCAGCAGTGAGGACGGACTAGCGGGAGAGCGTGAGCAGTTCTTC

D gene: TRBD1
J gene: TRBJ1-1
clone size: NA
V gene: TRBV10-3
CDR3 length: 14
CDR3 protein: CAIKKTGENTEAFF
CDR3 DNA: TGTGCCATCAAGAAAACAGGGGAGAACACTGAAGCTTTCTTT

D gene: NA
J gene: TRBJ1-1
clone size: NA
V gene: TRBV29-1
CDR3 length: 14
CDR3 protein: CSVEEKQLGAEAFF
CDR3 DNA: TGCAGCGTTGAAGAAAAACAGCTAGGGGCTGAAGCTTTCTTT

D gene: TRBD1
J gene: TRBJ2-1
clone size: NA
V gene: TRBV7-3
CDR3 length: 17
CDR3 protein: CASSLSGGKMTGTEQFF
CDR3 DNA: TGTGCCAGCAGCTTAAGTGGGGGCAAGATGACAGGGACTGAGCAGTTCTTC

D gene: NA
J gene: TRBJ1-5
clone size: few
V gene: TRBV7-2
CDR3 length: 18
CDR3 protein: CASTVTHSIYRGNQPQHF
CDR3 DNA: TGTGCCAGCACTGTGACCCACTCGATCTATAGGGGCAATCAGCCCCAGCATTTT

D gene: NA
J gene: TRBJ1-5
clone size: many
V gene: TRBV19
CDR3 length: 14
CDR3 protein: CASSPQGIGQPQHF
CDR3 DNA: TGTGCCAGTAGTCCCCAGGGGATCGGTCAGCCCCAGCATTTT

D gene: NA
J gene: TRBJ1-2
clone size: many
V gene: TRBV2
CDR3 length: 11
CDR3 protein: CASSVAYGYTF
CDR3 DNA: TGTGCCAGCAGTGTGGCATATGGCTACACCTTC

D gene: TRBD1
J gene: TRBJ1-2
clone size: many
V gene: TRBV6-5
CDR3 length: 13
CDR3 protein: CASREDRGDGYTF
CDR3 DNA: TGTGCCAGCAGAGAGGACAGGGGGGATGGCTACACCTTC

D gene: NA
J gene: TRBJ2-7
clone size: NA
V gene: TRBV20-1
CDR3 length: 15
CDR3 protein: CSARSWGTGVGEQYF
CDR3 DNA: TGCAGTGCTAGATCCTGGGGGACTGGGGTGGGGGAGCAGTACTTC

D gene: NA
J gene: TRBJ2-3
clone size: few
V gene: TRBV7-2
CDR3 length: 13
CDR3 protein: CASAPKSSDTQYF
CDR3 DNA: TGTGCCAGCGCCCCCAAAAGTTCAGATACGCAGTATTTT

D gene: NA
J gene: TRBJ2-1
clone size: NA
V gene: TRBV29-1
CDR3 length: 14
CDR3 protein: CSVESSVPYNEQFF
CDR3 DNA: TGCAGCGTTGAATCTAGCGTACCCTACAATGAGCAGTTCTTC

D gene: TRBD2
J gene: TRBJ2-7
clone size: NA
V gene: TRBV24-1
CDR3 length: 15
CDR3 protein: CATSDRTSGRNEQYF
CDR3 DNA: TGTGCCACCAGTGACCGGACTAGCGGGAGGAACGAGCAGTACTTC

D gene: NA
J gene: TRBJ1-1
clone size: many
V gene: TRBV10-3
CDR3 length: 12
CDR3 protein: CAILRGNTEAFF
CDR3 DNA: TGTGCCATCTTAAGGGGGAACACTGAAGCTTTCTTT

D gene: TRBD1
J gene: TRBJ1-1
clone size: many
V gene: TRBV7-9
CDR3 length: 12
CDR3 protein: CASRGPGQQAFF
CDR3 DNA: TGTGCCAGCAGGGGCCCGGGACAGCAAGCTTTCTTT

D gene: NA
J gene: TRBJ2-5
clone size: many
V gene: TRBV24-1
CDR3 length: 15
CDR3 protein: CATSDFGGRGETQYF
CDR3 DNA: TGTGCCACCAGTGATTTCGGGGGAAGGGGAGAGACCCAGTACTTC

D gene: NA
J gene: TRBJ2-1
clone size: NA
V gene: TRBV24-1
CDR3 length: 12
CDR3 protein: CATAPGGNEQFF
CDR3 DNA: TGTGCCACCGCACCCGGGGGCAATGAGCAGTTCTTC

D gene: NA
J gene: TRBJ2-1
clone size: few
V gene: TRBV7-2
CDR3 length: 14
CDR3 protein: CASTRWDKGNEQFF
CDR3 DNA: TGTGCCAGCACCCGGTGGGACAAGGGAAATGAGCAGTTCTTC